One T cell receptor beta chain is described in this entry. Its antigen remains unknown. This sample is drawn from a study of T cells in localized non-small cell lung cancer. The V segment lost 4 bases and the J segment 2 bases; nucleotides outside the gene matches: 3. The CDR3 is 15 residues long. Germline V gene lookup returns CDR1 MDHEN and CDR2 SYDVKM. Clones were sequenced by immunoSEQ multiplex PCR, and TCRdb holds only the in-frame ones, with some missing. The table records about 130,000 clones, about 90% of them present only once. Study-wide findings and caveats: T cell clonality was highest in uninvolved adjacent lung, above tumor. A median of about 58 of the top 100 tumor clones appeared in adjacent lung, which was paired and uninvolved. Prolonged overall survival went with higher T cell density in the blood. Owing to sequencing of a solitary tumor region, heterogeneity cannot be discounted.

J is TRBJ1-5 and V is TRBV28; TRBD1 aligns across 9 bases. Sample: peripheral blood, taken before any cancer treatment. This clonotype was sampled from a female donor at least 60 years old with stage I lung adenocarcinoma. The CDR3 bases are TGTGCCAGCAGTTCTTGGACAGGGGGCAATCAGCCCCAGCATTTT. It encodes CASSSWTGGNQPQHF.